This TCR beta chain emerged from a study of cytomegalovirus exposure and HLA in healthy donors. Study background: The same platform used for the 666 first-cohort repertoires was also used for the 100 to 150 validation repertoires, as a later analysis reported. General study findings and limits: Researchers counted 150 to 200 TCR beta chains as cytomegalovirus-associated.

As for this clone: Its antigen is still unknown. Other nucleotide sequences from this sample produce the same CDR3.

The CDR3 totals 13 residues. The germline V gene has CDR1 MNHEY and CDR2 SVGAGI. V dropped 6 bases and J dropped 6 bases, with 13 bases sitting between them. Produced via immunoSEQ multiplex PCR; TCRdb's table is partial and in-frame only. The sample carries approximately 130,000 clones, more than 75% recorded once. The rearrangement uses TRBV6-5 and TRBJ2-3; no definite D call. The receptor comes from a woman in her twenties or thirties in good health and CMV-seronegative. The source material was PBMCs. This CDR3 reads CASSAPGTDTQYF. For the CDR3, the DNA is TGTGCCAGCAGCGCCCCAGGTACCGATACGCAGTATTTT.